Below are 13 T cell receptor beta chains sequenced from a single sample in a study of a mutant IDH1 vaccine in newly diagnosed glioma. The time point denotes: baseline, week 1 (first vaccination visit). The treatment here: pre-vaccination baseline after standard-of-care therapy. Some clones are missing from TCRdb's copy, which holds only in-frame ones; the method was immunoSEQ multiplex PCR. Here the sample spans approximately 70,000 clones, 79% being singletons. Material: PBMCs, obtained from a glioma patient treated with radiotherapy, temozolomide or both. Receptor source: a man between 45 and 60 years old with glioma.

V and J are TRBV6-5 and TRBJ1-4; 8 nucleotides agree with TRBD1. Germline loops: CDR1 MNHEY, CDR2 SVGAGI. The CDR3 is made up of 15 amino acids. Trimming removed 5 bases from V and 0 bases from J; junction bases left unmatched: 2. CDR3 coding DNA: TGTGCCAGCAGTACGACAGGGGCAACTAATGAAAAACTGTTTTTT. Translating gives CASSTTGATNEKLFF.

CDR3: CASDQGSMNTEAFF. CDR3 DNA: TGTGCCAGCGATCAGGGAAGCATGAACACTGAAGCTTTCTTT. The chain uses TRBV7-9 and TRBJ1-1, with a possible D match to TRBD1 (5 bases). CDR1 is SEHNR, CDR2 FQNEAQ, per germline (reference sequence). V lost 8 bases to trimming and J lost 0 bases, with 13 bases between them. This CDR3 region has 14 residues. Together with reference TRBV7-9 and TRBJ1-1, the CDR3 gives the full variable domain: DTGVSQNPRHKITKRGQNVTFRCDPISEHNRLYWYRQTLGQGPEFLTYFQNEAQLEKSRLLSDRFSAERPKGSFSTLEIQRTEQGDSAMYLCASDQGSMNTEAFFGQGTRLTVV.

The gene calls are TRBV2 and TRBJ2-2; the D is unclear. The CDR3 is 12 residues long. Trimming shortened V by 2 bases and J by 9 bases, and 7 bases separated the two germline ends. Germline CDR1 reads SNHLY; CDR2 reads FYNNEI. The CDR3: CASSESLWELFF. The DNA of the CDR3 is TGTGCCAGCAGTGAAAGTTTATGGGAGCTGTTTTTT.

The chain links TRBV5-3 to TRBJ1-5; D unresolved. TRBV5-3 is treated as an ORF (open reading frame) with a function not yet certain. Trimming cost V 10 bases and J 4 bases, with 18 bases left between them. This CDR3 is built from 14 residues. The DNA of the CDR3 is TGTGCCGTAAGGCGGGGAGCCACGAATCAGCCCCAGCATTTT. Encoded protein: CAVRRGATNQPQHF.

This chain connects TRBV4-1 to TRBJ2-5, with 7 bases lining up with TRBD2. Germline assignment: CDR1 MGHRA and CDR2 YSYEKL. The V segment lost 3 bases and the J segment 5 bases; nucleotides outside the gene matches: 3. The length of the CDR3 is 13 residues. The CDR3 loop is CASSQGGVETQYF. CDR3 nucleotides: TGCGCCAGCAGCCAGGGAGGGGTTGAGACCCAGTACTTC.

V is TRBV19 and J is TRBJ2-3, with 11 bases that match TRBD2. Per the germline V gene, CDR1 is LNHDA and CDR2 is SQIVND (reference sequence). The CDR3 length is 15 residues. V was clipped by 5 bases and J by 0 bases; unmatched bases: 1. CDR3 sequence (DNA): TGTGCCAGTAGTCGGACTAGCGGGAGCACAGATACGCAGTATTTT. Residues: CASSRTSGSTDTQYF.

CDR3 in amino acids: CAIMARVNTDTQYF. CDR3 DNA sequence: TGTGCCATCATGGCGCGGGTTAACACAGATACGCAGTATTTT. The chain carries TRBV10-3 and TRBJ2-3, with a possible D match to TRBD2 (5 bases). Trimming pared 7 bases from V and 2 bases from J, leaving 13 bases between. Germline CDR1 reads ENHRY; CDR2 reads SYGVKD. CDR3 length equals 14 residues.

The gene calls are TRBV7-3 and TRBJ2-2; D gene unclear. The germline V and J ends were trimmed by 2 bases and 4 bases, with 5 bases remaining between them. This CDR3 spans 13 amino acids. CDR1 and CDR2 from the germline V gene are SGHTA and FQGTGA. For the CDR3, the DNA is TGTGCCAGCAGCTTACAGCCCACCGGGGAGCTGTTTTTT. As protein: CASSLQPTGELFF.

The chain employs TRBV27 and TRBJ1-2; TRBD1 matches at 9 bases. The CDR3 runs to 14 residues. Germline V gene sequence: CDR1 MNHEY, CDR2 SMNVEV (reference sequence). With V trimmed by 2 bases and J by 2 bases, 0 bases remained unmatched. The CDR3 here is CASSLDRGNYGYTF. CDR3 DNA: TGTGCCAGCAGTTTAGACAGGGGGAACTATGGCTACACCTTC.

The rearrangement uses TRBV23-1 and TRBJ2-3; D gene ambiguous. TRBV23-1 falls under the ORF class, with uncertain function. CDR3 length: 14 amino acids. Trimming took off 4 bases at V and 2 bases at J, with 10 bases between the two ends. The CDR3 nucleotides read TGCGCCAGCAGTCTCCGTCAACTCACAGATACGCAGTATTTT. Its protein is CASSLRQLTDTQYF.

The CDR3 sequence is CAISDKGKNTEAFF. In DNA, the CDR3 is TGTGCCATCAGTGATAAGGGAAAGAACACTGAAGCTTTCTTT. The chain combines TRBV10-3 with TRBJ1-1; D unresolved. Germline lookup yields CDR1 ENHRY and CDR2 SYGVKD. Trimming left V 3 bases short and J 1 base short, with 9 bases between. The CDR3 is made up of 14 amino acids.

The count of this clone is one. The gene calls are TRBV30 and TRBJ1-5; D is perhaps TRBD1 (6 bases). V was trimmed by 2 bases and J by 2 bases, leaving 10 bases between them. This CDR3 has 14 amino acids. Looked up from germline, CDR1 is GTSNPN and CDR2 is SVGIG (reference sequence). CDR3 nucleotide sequence: TGTGCCTGGAGTACGGGGGCCGGCAATCAGCCCCAGCATTTT. This codes for CAWSTGAGNQPQHF.

V gene TRBV18 combines with J gene TRBJ1-2, with a tentative D call TRBD1 (6 bases). Deletions cut 4 bases from V and 8 bases from J, with 14 bases between. CDR3 length: 13 amino acids. CDR1 is KGHSH, CDR2 LQKENI, per germline. The CDR3 loop is CASSHRTERGYTF. For the CDR3, the DNA is TGTGCCAGCTCACACCGGACAGAGCGGGGCTACACCTTC.